This TCR beta chain was found in a study of T-cell reconstitution after alpha-beta-depleted transplantation in children. The ends lost 6 bases at V and 7 bases at J; junction bases unmatched: 28. Germline CDR1 reads MRHNA; CDR2 reads SNTAGT. This CDR3 contains 21 residues. This clonotype was found a few times. Unique molecular identifiers were incorporated during preparation of the TCRbeta library. TCRdb re-called the PCR reads with MiXCR, one entry per CDR3 protein. The table records hundreds of thousands of distinct CDR3 sequences, about 16% of them present only once. This TCR came from a boy less than two years old who had a stem cell transplant for Wiskott-Aldrich syndrome, so the T cells may come from the graft donor. Here the sequenced sample was PBMCs, mostly from graft donor cells, taken 360 days after TCRalphabeta/CD19-depleted stem cell transplant. This rearrangement joins TRBV6-4 to TRBJ2-1; 9 bases map to TRBD2. Here the CDR3 reads CASRSGAWGLAWGGARNEQFF. CDR3 DNA: TGTGCCAGCAGATCCGGAGCGTGGGGACTAGCTTGGGGTGGGGCACGGAATGAGCAGTTCTTC.